The present TCR beta chain was sequenced within a study of blood T cell repertoires in COVID-19. Clones were read by immunoSEQ multiplex PCR, and TCRdb kept only the in-frame ones, dropping some. The repertoire consists of 250,000 to 300,000 clones, with 70% to 90% occurring once and the leading ten covering 3%. The CDR3 extends over 18 amino acids. Germline assignment: CDR1 SGHDT and CDR2 YYEEEE. With 4 bases clipped from V and 0 bases from J, the junction kept 14 bases outside the gene matches. The sequencing input was peripheral blood. The receptor comes from a woman aged 30 to 39 with active or convalescent COVID-19. This rearrangement joins TRBV5-6 to TRBJ2-3, with 7 bases that match TRBD2. The CDR3 reads CASSPGGGVIPSTDTQYF. The CDR3 DNA sequence: TGTGCCAGCAGCCCGGGAGGTGGGGTAATCCCTAGCACAGATACGCAGTATTTT.